The present T cell receptor (beta chain) was sequenced within a study of human T cells and chemical hapten exposure. The time point here: patch test 1, 2 weeks after DPC sensitization. Specified treatment: therapeutic diphenylcyclopropenone sensitization with weekly scalp DPC. Each cDNA molecule in the library carried unique molecular identifiers. MiXCR was run by TCRdb on the RACE reads, yielding one entry per CDR3 protein. The profile covers under 200,000 distinct CDR3 sequences, with roughly 15% appearing a single time and 1.7% taken by the ten largest. Trimming cost V 5 bases and J 2 bases, with 10 bases left between them. Germline CDR1 and CDR2: SGHAT and FQNNGV. The CDR3 contains 14 residues.

The chain carries TRBV11-2 and TRBJ2-1; D might be TRBD2 (5 bases). This TCR was recovered from a woman aged 25 to 39 with alopecia areata. Some clones in this sample may be carry-over from other donors' samples. Sequenced material: whole blood, taken in connection with sensitization to the hapten diphenylcyclopropenone (DPC). The CDR3 coding sequence is TGTGCCAGCAGCGGACCCGGGGCCTACAATGAGCAGTTCTTC. This sequence encodes CASSGPGAYNEQFF.